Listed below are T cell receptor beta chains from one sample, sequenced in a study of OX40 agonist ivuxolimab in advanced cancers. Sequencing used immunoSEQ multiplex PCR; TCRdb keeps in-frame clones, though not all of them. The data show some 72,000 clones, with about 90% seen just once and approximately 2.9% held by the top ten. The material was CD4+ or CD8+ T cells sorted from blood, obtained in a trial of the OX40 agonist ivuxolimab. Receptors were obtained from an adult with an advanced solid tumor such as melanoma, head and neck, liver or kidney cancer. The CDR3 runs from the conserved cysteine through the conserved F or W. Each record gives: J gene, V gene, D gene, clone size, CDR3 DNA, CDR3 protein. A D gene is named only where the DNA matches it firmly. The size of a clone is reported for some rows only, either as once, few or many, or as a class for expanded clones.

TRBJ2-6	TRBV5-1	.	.	TGCGCCAGCAGCTTACCAGGGGCTGGGGCCAACGTCCTGACTTTC	CASSLPGAGANVLTF
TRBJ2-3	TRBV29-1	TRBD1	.	TGCAGCGTTGGGACAGGGGGATATCTGGATACGCAGTATTTT	CSVGTGGYLDTQYF
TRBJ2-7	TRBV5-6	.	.	TGTGCCAGCAGTCTAATCGAGAATTCGAAAAACCAGTACTTC	CASSLIENSKNQYF
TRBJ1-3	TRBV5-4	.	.	TGTGCCAGCAGCTTGACCAGGGAAGGAAACACCATATATTTT	CASSLTREGNTIYF
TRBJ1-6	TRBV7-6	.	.	TGTGCCAGCAGCTTCGGCGGGCTAAATTCACCCCTCCACTTT	CASSFGGLNSPLHF
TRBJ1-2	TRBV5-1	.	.	TGCGCCAGCAGCTTGGATAACAGTCCCCCTGGAGACTATGGCTACACCTTC	CASSLDNSPPGDYGYTF
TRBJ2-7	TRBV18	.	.	TGTGCCAGCTCACCAATCGGAGGGGGGGGCTCCTACGAGCAGTACTTC	CASSPIGGGGSYEQYF
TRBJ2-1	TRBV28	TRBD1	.	TGTGCCAGCAGTTTGACAGGGGGGCGGTACAATGAGCAGTTCTTC	CASSLTGGRYNEQFF
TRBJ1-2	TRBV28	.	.	TGTGCCAGCAGTTCCTCCGAGAGGGAGGGCTCCTTC	CASSSSEREGSF
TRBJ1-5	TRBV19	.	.	TGTGCCAGTAGTTTTCGGCCCCAGCATTTT	CASSFRPQHF
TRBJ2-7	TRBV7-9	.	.	TGTGCCAGCAGCAGACCGGTGGGCGAGCAGTACTTC	CASSRPVGEQYF
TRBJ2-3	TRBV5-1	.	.	TGCGCCAGCAGAGAGGGCCGTAGCACAGATACGCAGTATTTT	CASREGRSTDTQYF
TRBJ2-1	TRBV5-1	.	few	TGCGCCACGCCGGAAACGGACTCAACATACAATGAGCAGTTCTTC	CATPETDSTYNEQFF
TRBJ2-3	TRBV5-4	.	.	TGTGCCAGCAGCAGGGAGCAGGGAGGAGATACGCAGTATTTT	CASSREQGGDTQYF
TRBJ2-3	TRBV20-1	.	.	TGCAGTGCCGCCAGGGCAGATACGCAGTATTTT	CSAARADTQYF
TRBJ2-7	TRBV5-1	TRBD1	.	TGCGCCAGCAGCTTGAGTCAGGGGGTCAACGAGCAGTACTTC	CASSLSQGVNEQYF
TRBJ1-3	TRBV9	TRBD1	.	TGTGCCAGCAGCCGCACGACAGGGGTTGGAAACACCATATATTTT	CASSRTTGVGNTIYF
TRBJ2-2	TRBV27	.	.	TGTGCCAGCAGTTTAATTGGTCAAAGGGCCCTATATGCCGGGGAGCTGTTTTTT	CASSLIGQRALYAGELFF
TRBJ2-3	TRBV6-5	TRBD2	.	TGTGCCATCAGCCCCTCTAGCGGGTACACAGATACGCAGTATTTT	CAISPSSGYTDTQYF
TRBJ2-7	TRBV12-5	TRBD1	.	TGTGCTAGTGGTTCAGACAGGGGCTCAGACGAGCAGTACTTC	CASGSDRGSDEQYF
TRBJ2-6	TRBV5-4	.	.	TGTGCCAGCAGCTTGGGACTAGAACGGTCTGGGGCCAACGTCCTGACTTTC	CASSLGLERSGANVLTF
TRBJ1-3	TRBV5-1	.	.	TGCGCCAGCAGCCCAGATCCAGGGGTCTTGGGAAACACCATATATTTT	CASSPDPGVLGNTIYF
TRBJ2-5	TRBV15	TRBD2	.	TGTGCCACCAGCCCAAGGCTAGCGGGCCCTCAAGAGACCCAGTACTTC	CATSPRLAGPQETQYF
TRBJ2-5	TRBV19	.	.	TGTGCCAGTAGTATAGGGCTAGCGCGTGAGACCCAGTACTTC	CASSIGLARETQYF
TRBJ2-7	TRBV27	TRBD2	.	TGTGCCAGCAGTTCCCCGACTAGCGGGGGGCCTGTCTTC	CASSSPTSGGPVF
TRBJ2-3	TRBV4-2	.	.	TGTGCCAGTGGAAGAGATGCGGTTTCTAGCACAGATACGCAGTATTTT	CASGRDAVSSTDTQYF
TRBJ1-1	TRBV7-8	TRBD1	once	TGTGCCAGCAGCTTAGGGACAGGGGCGGGCACTGAAGCTTTCTTT	CASSLGTGAGTEAFF
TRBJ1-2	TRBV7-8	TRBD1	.	TGTGCCAGCAGCTCGGACAGGGTCTATGGCTACACCTTC	CASSSDRVYGYTF
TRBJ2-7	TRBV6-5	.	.	TGTGCCAGCAGTCTGGCGGACTACTCCTACGAGCAGTACTTC	CASSLADYSYEQYF
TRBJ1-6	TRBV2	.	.	TGTGCCAGCCTGGAATATAACTTACGGAATTCACCCCTCCACTTT	CASLEYNLRNSPLHF
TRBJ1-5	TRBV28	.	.	TGTGCCAGCAGTTCGGTGGGAAGGCCCCAGCATTTT	CASSSVGRPQHF
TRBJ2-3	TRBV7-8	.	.	TGTGCCAGCAGCCTAGGACGTTTCACAGATACGCAGTATTTT	CASSLGRFTDTQYF
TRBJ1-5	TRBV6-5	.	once	TGTGCCAGCAGCCGGACATGGGATAGCAATCAGCCCCAGCATTTT	CASSRTWDSNQPQHF
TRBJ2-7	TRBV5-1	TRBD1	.	TGCGCCAGCAGTTGGGGACAGTCCTACGAGCAGTACTTC	CASSWGQSYEQYF
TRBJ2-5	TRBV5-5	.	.	TGTGCCAGCAACCCGGGGCCGGGGGAGACCCAGTACTTC	CASNPGPGETQYF
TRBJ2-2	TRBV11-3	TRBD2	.	TGTGCCAGCAGCATCAAGCGGGGGGGCGTCACCGGGGAGCTGTTTTTT	CASSIKRGGVTGELFF
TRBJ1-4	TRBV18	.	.	TGTGCCAGCTCAGGTGCCAACAGGGTAACTGAAAAACTGTTTTTT	CASSGANRVTEKLFF
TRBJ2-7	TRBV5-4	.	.	TGTGCCAGCAGCACCGGTGGGGGGCGATTGTACGAGCAGTACTTC	CASSTGGGRLYEQYF
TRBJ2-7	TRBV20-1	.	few	TGCAGTGCTAGGACGGGCGACGAGCAGTACTTC	CSARTGDEQYF
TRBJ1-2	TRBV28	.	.	TGTGCCAGCACCCCGGGCTATGGCTACACCTTC	CASTPGYGYTF
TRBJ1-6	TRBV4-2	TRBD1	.	TGTGCCAGCAGCCCCGGGACAGGGGTAATATCCCTCCACTTT	CASSPGTGVISLHF
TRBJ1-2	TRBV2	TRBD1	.	TGTGCCAGCAGGGACAGGGGGTATGGCTACACCTTC	CASRDRGYGYTF
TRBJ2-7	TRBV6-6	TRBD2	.	TGTGCCAGCAGTTACCCGGCGGGAGGGCCCCACGAGCAGTACTTC	CASSYPAGGPHEQYF
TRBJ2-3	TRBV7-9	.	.	TGTGCCAGCAGCTCTCTCGCCGGGGATACGCAGTATTTT	CASSSLAGDTQYF
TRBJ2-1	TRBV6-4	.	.	TGTGCCAGCAGCACCAACTGGGGTCCTCGGGAGCAGTTCTTC	CASSTNWGPREQFF
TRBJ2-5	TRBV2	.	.	TGTGCCAGCAGCGCCGGACTTACGCAAGAGACCCAGTACTTC	CASSAGLTQETQYF